The sample holds many counts of the clone carrying this TCR beta chain. Its antigen is unknown. The sample comes from a study of neurological immune-mediated disorders. General study points: While HTLV-1-associated myelopathy showed the greatest TCR clonal expansion, multiple sclerosis showed the least, falling below healthy controls.

cDNA was made by 5'RACE with 10-nucleotide random UMIs. Over 200 million TCR-beta sequences, together covering 15-18 subjects, were produced by every individual sequencing run that was carried out. TCRdb itself ran the 5' RACE reads through MiXCR, one entry per CDR3 protein. The data contain roughly 56,000 distinct CDR3 sequences, around 10% of them seen just once; the ten biggest clones take up less than 2%. The group of healthy controls was made up of people who were blood bank volunteers in Maryland, USA. Sequencing used PBMCs. The receptor comes from a man aged 55 to 70 in good health.

CDR3 bases: TGCGGGTCCCTTAGCGGGAACACCGTCTATGGCTACACCTTC. Its translation: CGSLSGNTVYGYTF. The chain joins TRBV20-1 to TRBJ1-2; D is ambiguous. Germline CDR1 and CDR2: DFQATT and SNEGSKA (reference sequence). The CDR3 totals 14 residues.